This entry lists 22 T cell receptor beta chains sequenced from one sample in a study of OX40 agonist ivuxolimab in advanced cancers. Clones were read by immunoSEQ multiplex PCR, and TCRdb kept only the in-frame ones, dropping some. The repertoire has 60,000 or so clones, roughly 86% of them found once; the top ten carry 5.2%. The sample consisted of CD4+ or CD8+ T cells sorted from blood, taken in a trial of the OX40 agonist ivuxolimab. These receptors originate from an adult with an advanced solid tumor such as melanoma, head and neck, liver or kidney cancer.

This chain uses TRBV2 with TRBJ2-1; D is ambiguous. The V and J ends lost 2 bases and 5 bases respectively, with 7 bases between them. This CDR3 spans 13 amino acids. The germline gives CDR1 SNHLY, CDR2 FYNNEI. CDR3 nucleotide sequence: TGTGCCAGCAGTGAAAGCAGGAACAATGAGCAGTTCTTC. Protein: CASSESRNNEQFF.

In DNA, the CDR3 is TGCAGCGTTGTAGGCAGGGAGTACAATGAGCAGTTCTTC. Translation gives CSVVGREYNEQFF. The chain links TRBV29-1 to TRBJ2-1, with D perhaps given as TRBD1 or TRBD2 (5 bases each). The CDR3 is 13 residues long. The germline V gene encodes CDR1 SQVTM and CDR2 ANQGSEA. V was shortened by 4 bases and J by 4 bases, with 11 bases between the two germline ends.

The genes are TRBV5-1 and TRBJ1-1; 7 bases are shared with TRBD1. V shed 6 bases and J 1 base; nucleotides not matched to a gene: 12. CDR1 SGHRS and CDR2 YFSETQ come from the germline V gene. The CDR3 has 16 residues. CDR3 DNA sequence: TGCGCCAGCACCCCAGGGGGGACTCTGACGAACACTGAAGCTTTCTTT. This codes for CASTPGGTLTNTEAFF.

V is TRBV6-5 and J is TRBJ2-4; 9 nucleotides align to TRBD2. The germline V gene has CDR1 MNHEY and CDR2 SVGAGI. J lost 7 bases, V lost 6 bases, and 7 bases had no gene match. The CDR3 consists of 14 residues. This chain's CDR3 is CASSLAAGGNIQYF. The CDR3 DNA reads as TGTGCCAGCAGCCTGGCGGCGGGGGGGAACATTCAGTACTTC.

CDR3 amino acids: CSVSDESNQPQHF. The CDR3 bases are TGCAGCGTTTCCGACGAAAGCAATCAGCCCCAGCATTTT. The chain joins TRBV29-1 to TRBJ1-5, with D uncertain. V gave up 5 bases and J gave up 1 base, with 9 bases separating them. Germline loops: CDR1 SQVTM, CDR2 ANQGSEA. The CDR3 has 13 residues.

This chain joins TRBV10-2 and TRBJ2-5, with 8 nucleotides matching TRBD2. Germline CDR1 and CDR2: WSHSY and SAAADI. There are 13 residues in the CDR3. After removal of 7 bases from V and 7 bases from J, the junction contained 8 bases not matched to a gene. CDR3 sequence (DNA): TGCGCCAGCAAGCGGGGGTTCCGATTGACCCAGTACTTC. As protein: CASKRGFRLTQYF.

The chain links TRBV19 to TRBJ1-2; a weak D match, TRBD1 (6 bases). The germline V gene has CDR1 LNHDA and CDR2 SQIVND (reference sequence). The CDR3 is made up of 13 amino acids. Deletions cut 5 bases from V and 4 bases from J, with 11 bases between. The CDR3 DNA sequence: TGTGCCAGTAGTGTTGACAGGAGCTATGGCTACACCTTC. Its translation: CASSVDRSYGYTF.

The CDR3 DNA reads as TGCGCCAGCAGCTTGGCCAAACCCGCCCCCGGGGAGCTGTTTTTT. This translates into CASSLAKPAPGELFF. The gene calls are TRBV5-1 and TRBJ2-2, with unresolved D. CDR3 length equals 15 residues. The germline V gene has CDR1 SGHRS and CDR2 YFSETQ. The germline V and J ends were trimmed by 0 bases and 6 bases, with 12 bases remaining between them.

J is TRBJ2-5 and V is TRBV5-1; tentatively, D is TRBD2 (6 bases). This CDR3 spans 15 amino acids. Trimming took off 5 bases at V and 2 bases at J, with 16 bases between the two ends. Germline CDR1 and CDR2: SGHRS and YFSETQ. The CDR3: CASREGWRPQETQYF. The CDR3 bases are TGCGCCAGCAGGGAGGGGTGGCGGCCTCAAGAGACCCAGTACTTC.

This chain's CDR3 is CASSERHEQYF. CDR3 nucleotide sequence: TGTGCCAGCAGTGAAAGACACGAGCAGTACTTC. The rearrangement uses TRBV2 and TRBJ2-7, with D hard to call. Trimming took 2 bases from V and 5 from J, leaving 4 bases between them. The CDR3 runs to 11 residues. Germline lookup yields CDR1 SNHLY and CDR2 FYNNEI. The variable domain in full, with the rest retrieved from reference TRBV2 and TRBJ2-7, is EPEVTQTPSHQVTQMGQEVILRCVPISNHLYFYWYRQILGQKVEFLVSFYNNEISEKSEIFDDQFSVERPDGSNFTLKIRSTKLEDSAMYFCASSERHEQYFGPGTRLTVT.

The chain couples TRBV19 to TRBJ1-2; TRBD1 matches at 7 bases. This CDR3 is built from 13 residues. Germline assignment: CDR1 LNHDA and CDR2 SQIVND (reference sequence). The V and J ends lost 6 bases and 4 bases, in that order; junction bases with no gene match: 5. In DNA, the CDR3 is TGTGCCAGTAGGCTCCGGGACAGCTATGGCTACACCTTC. Its translation: CASRLRDSYGYTF.

The chain is built from TRBV5-6 and TRBJ1-2; no reliable D call. Germline lookup yields CDR1 SGHDT and CDR2 YYEEEE. V lost 9 bases and J 0 bases, leaving 15 bases between the germline ends. This CDR3 has 14 amino acids. This CDR3 reads CATLRLPANYGYTF. The CDR3 nucleotides are TGTGCCACCCTTCGGCTTCCAGCTAACTATGGCTACACCTTC. The whole variable domain, filled in from reference TRBV5-6 and TRBJ1-2, reads DAGVTQSPTHLIKTRGQQVTLRCSPKSGHDTVSWYQQALGQGPQFIFQYYEEEERQRGNFPDRFSGHQFPNYSSELNVNALLLGDSALYLCATLRLPANYGYTFGSGTRLTVV.

The chain is built from TRBV7-9 and TRBJ2-1; D may be TRBD2 (5 bases). Germline CDR1 and CDR2: SEHNR and FQNEAQ (reference sequence). The CDR3 has 13 residues. V was clipped by 5 bases and J by 12 bases, with 17 bases between them. The CDR3 sequence: CASSESRLRWQFF. The CDR3 DNA follows: TGTGCCAGCAGCGAATCCCGACTAAGGTGGCAGTTCTTC. Drawing the rest from reference TRBV7-9 and TRBJ2-1, the complete variable domain is DTGVSQNPRHKITKRGQNVTFRCDPISEHNRLYWYRQTLGQGPEFLTYFQNEAQLEKSRLLSDRFSAERPKGSFSTLEIQRTEQGDSAMYLCASSESRLRWQFFGPGTRLTVL.

V is TRBV19 and J is TRBJ2-7, with TRBD1 identical over 7 bases. This CDR3 region has 15 residues. With V trimmed by 5 bases and J by 3 bases, 10 bases remained unmatched. Germline V gene sequence: CDR1 LNHDA, CDR2 SQIVND (reference sequence). The CDR3 here is CASSQAGTDHYEQYF. CDR3 DNA: TGTGCCAGTAGTCAGGCCGGGACAGATCACTACGAGCAGTACTTC.

The chain carries TRBV10-3 and TRBJ2-7; 8 bases match TRBD2. The CDR3 runs to 16 residues. Germline V gives CDR1 ENHRY, CDR2 SYGVKD. Trimming removed 2 bases from V and 4 bases from J; junction bases left unmatched: 10. The CDR3, as DNA: TGTGCCATCAGTGAGATAGCGGGAAAGACTGGGTACGAGCAGTACTTC. As protein: CAISEIAGKTGYEQYF.

The chain links TRBV10-1 to TRBJ2-7; 10 bases are shared with TRBD1. Germline CDR1 and CDR2: WNHNN and SYGVQD (reference sequence). J lost 3 bases, V lost 4 bases, and 6 bases had no gene match. CDR3 length: 15 amino acids. In DNA form, the CDR3 reads TGCGCCAGCAGTGCCGGGACAGGGGCGTACTACGAGCAGTACTTC. It specifies CASSAGTGAYYEQYF.

The rearrangement joins TRBV5-1 to TRBJ1-1; maybe TRBD1 (5 bases). This CDR3 comprises 12 residues. Germline-derived CDR1 and CDR2 are SGHRS and YFSETQ. The germline V and J ends were trimmed by 3 bases and 8 bases, with 11 bases remaining between them. The CDR3 reads CASSWDGTEAFF. In nucleotides, the CDR3 is TGCGCCAGCAGCTGGGATGGGACGGAAGCTTTCTTT.

To note about this clone: Other DNA variants within this sample encode the same CDR3. The chain combines TRBV9 with TRBJ2-1; 7 bases agree with TRBD2. After removal of 2 bases from V and 1 base from J, the junction contained 3 bases not matched to a gene. This CDR3 is built from 15 residues. Germline loops: CDR1 SGDLS, CDR2 YYNGEE. CDR3 in amino acids: CASSVDGGSYNEQFF. CDR3 bases: TGTGCCAGCAGCGTGGACGGGGGGTCCTACAATGAGCAGTTCTTC. Variable domain in full (rest from reference TRBV9 and TRBJ2-1): DSGVTQTPKHLITATGQRVTLRCSPRSGDLSVYWYQQSLDQGLQFLIQYYNGEERAKGNILERFSAQQFPDLHSELNLSSLELGDSALYFCASSVDGGSYNEQFFGPGTRLTVL.

The chain uses TRBV7-2 and TRBJ1-3; D is unresolved. CDR1 and CDR2 (germline): SGHTA, FQGNSA. Trimming shortened V by 5 bases and J by 1 base, and 12 bases separated the two germline ends. The length of the CDR3 is 15 residues. CDR3 in amino acids: CASSLGRSSGNTIYF. CDR3 nucleotide sequence: TGTGCCAGCAGCCTCGGTCGGAGTTCTGGAAACACCATATATTTT.

This clone appeared a few times. The chain employs TRBV6-1 and TRBJ2-2, with a weak D call TRBD2 (5 bases). The V gene's germline CDR1 is MNHNS and CDR2 SASEGT. This CDR3 spans 14 amino acids. V was pared by 2 bases and J by 7 bases, with 11 bases between. CDR3 DNA: TGTGCCAGCAGTGAACGAGGGATTGGCGGGGAGCTGTTTTTT. This codes for CASSERGIGGELFF.

This clone appeared a single time. The chain recombines TRBV19 with TRBJ2-1; 7 bases are shared with TRBD1. The V and J ends lost 7 bases and 4 bases, in that order; junction bases with no gene match: 1. In germline, CDR1 is LNHDA, CDR2 SQIVND (reference sequence). The CDR3 extends over 12 amino acids. The DNA of the CDR3 is TGTGCCAGTAAGGGGGCTTACAATGAGCAGTTCTTC. Translated: CASKGAYNEQFF.

This clone has more than one count but fewer than ten. The chain couples TRBV2 to TRBJ2-3, with D perhaps given as TRBD1 or TRBD2 (5 bases each). This CDR3 contains 14 residues. In germline, CDR1 is SNHLY, CDR2 FYNNEI. V lost 8 bases and J 2 bases, leaving 14 bases between the germline ends. Here the CDR3 DNA reads TGTGCCAGCCTCGGGGACCTTCACACAGATACGCAGTATTTT. Encoded protein: CASLGDLHTDTQYF.